Presented here are 4 T cell receptor beta chains from one specimen sequenced in a study of CD8 T cells in ankylosing spondylitis. Study-level results: Characteristic, it appeared, of ankylosing spondylitis blood was a TCR beta motif of roughly eight highly homologous variants.

Each CDR3 protein is one row after TCRdb ran MiXCR on the 5' RACE reads. The sample comprises 500,000 to 650,000 distinct CDR3 sequences, under 5.5% of which are singletons, and approximately 3.5% rests with the top ten. These receptors have no known antigen. Sequenced input: blood, either unsorted or a sorted T cell fraction (not recorded which). All receptors derive from a male donor with ankylosing spondylitis.

The sample holds many counts of this clonotype. V is TRBV4-2 and J is TRBJ1-2; TRBD1 is a possible D gene (5 bases). In germline, CDR1 is LGHNA, CDR2 YNFKEQ. The CDR3 is made up of 14 amino acids. Trimming cost V 5 bases and J 8 bases, with 18 bases left between them. The CDR3 is CASSTSLGVRGYTF. DNA for the CDR3: TGTGCCAGCAGCACAAGTTTAGGGGTTCGAGGCTACACCTTC.

This clonotype has a count of ten or more. V and J are TRBV7-9 and TRBJ2-1; the D is unclear. CDR1 SEHNR and CDR2 FQNEAQ come from the germline V gene (reference sequence). The length of the CDR3 is 13 residues. Trimming shortened V by 5 bases and J by 8 bases, and 13 bases separated the two germline ends. CDR3 DNA: TGTGCCAGCAGCCCTGACGTAGGCGATGAGCAGTTCTTC. Its protein is CASSPDVGDEQFF.

CDR3 nucleotides: TGTGCCAGCAGCTTAATTGTTGACAGCCCTCCCTACGAGCAGTACTTC. Amino acids: CASSLIVDSPPYEQYF. The chain combines TRBV7-9 with TRBJ2-7; D might be TRBD1 (5 bases). The CDR3 length is 16 residues. V shed 2 bases and J shed 2 bases, with 16 bases lying between them. Germline CDR1 and CDR2: SEHNR and FQNEAQ (reference sequence).

The table lists this clonotype with many counts. A junction boundary mismatches the germline segment, possibly from a read error. V gene TRBV29-1 combines with J gene TRBJ2-7; 10 bases align to TRBD2. CDR1 is SQVTM, CDR2 ANQGSEA, per germline. This CDR3 region has 13 residues. CDR3 bases: TGCAGCGCTGAAGCGGGAGGGGGGACCGAGCAGTACTTC. Its translation: CSAEAGGGTEQYF.